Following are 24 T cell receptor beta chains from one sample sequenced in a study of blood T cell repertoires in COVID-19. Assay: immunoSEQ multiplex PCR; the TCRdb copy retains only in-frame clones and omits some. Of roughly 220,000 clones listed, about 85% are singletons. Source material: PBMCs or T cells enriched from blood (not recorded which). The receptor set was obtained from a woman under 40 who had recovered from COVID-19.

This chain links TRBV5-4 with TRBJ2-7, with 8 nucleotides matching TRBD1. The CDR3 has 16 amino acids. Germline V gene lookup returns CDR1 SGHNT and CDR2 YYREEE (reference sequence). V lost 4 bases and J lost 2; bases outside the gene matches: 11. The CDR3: CASSLAFGTGPYEQYF. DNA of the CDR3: TGTGCCAGCAGCCTAGCCTTCGGGACAGGTCCCTACGAGCAGTACTTC. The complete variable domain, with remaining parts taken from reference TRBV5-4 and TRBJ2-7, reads ETGVTQSPTHLIKTRGQQVTLRCSSQSGHNTVSWYQQALGQGPQFIFQYYREEENGRGNFPPRFSGLQFPNYSSELNVNALELDDSALYLCASSLAFGTGPYEQYFGPGTRLTVT.

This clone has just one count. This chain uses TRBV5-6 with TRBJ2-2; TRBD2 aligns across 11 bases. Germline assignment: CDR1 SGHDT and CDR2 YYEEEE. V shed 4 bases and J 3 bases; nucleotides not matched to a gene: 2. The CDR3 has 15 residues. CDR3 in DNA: TGTGCCAGCAGCGGGGGACTAGCGGACACCGGGGAGCTGTTTTTT. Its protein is CASSGGLADTGELFF.

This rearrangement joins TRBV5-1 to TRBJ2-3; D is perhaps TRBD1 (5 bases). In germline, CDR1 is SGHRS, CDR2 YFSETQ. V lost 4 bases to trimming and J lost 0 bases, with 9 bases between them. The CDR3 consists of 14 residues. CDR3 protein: CASSMTVSTDTQYF. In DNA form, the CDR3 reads TGCGCCAGCAGCATGACAGTTAGCACAGATACGCAGTATTTT. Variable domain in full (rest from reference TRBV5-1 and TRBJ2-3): KAGVTQTPRYLIKTRGQQVTLSCSPISGHRSVSWYQQTPGQGLQFLFEYFSETQRNKGNFPGRFSGRQFSNSRSEMNVSTLELGDSALYLCASSMTVSTDTQYFGPGTRLTVL.

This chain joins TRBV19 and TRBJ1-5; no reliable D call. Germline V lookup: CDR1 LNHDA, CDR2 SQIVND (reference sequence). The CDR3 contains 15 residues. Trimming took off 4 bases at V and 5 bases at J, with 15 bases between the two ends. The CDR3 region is CASSTPHEGYQPQHF. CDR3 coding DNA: TGTGCCAGTAGTACCCCGCATGAGGGCTATCAGCCCCAGCATTTT.

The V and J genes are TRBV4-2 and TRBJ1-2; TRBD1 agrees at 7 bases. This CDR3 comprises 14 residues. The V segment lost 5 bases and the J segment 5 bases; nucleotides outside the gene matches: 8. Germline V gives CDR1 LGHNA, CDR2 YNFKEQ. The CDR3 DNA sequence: TGTGCCAGCAGCGAGAGCAGGGGGGAGTATGGCTACACCTTC. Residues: CASSESRGEYGYTF.

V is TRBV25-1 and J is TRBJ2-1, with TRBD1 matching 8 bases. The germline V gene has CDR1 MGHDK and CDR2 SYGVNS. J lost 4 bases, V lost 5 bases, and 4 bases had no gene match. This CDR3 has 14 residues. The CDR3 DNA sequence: TGTGCCAGCAGTTATGGACAGGGTTACAATGAGCAGTTCTTC. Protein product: CASSYGQGYNEQFF.

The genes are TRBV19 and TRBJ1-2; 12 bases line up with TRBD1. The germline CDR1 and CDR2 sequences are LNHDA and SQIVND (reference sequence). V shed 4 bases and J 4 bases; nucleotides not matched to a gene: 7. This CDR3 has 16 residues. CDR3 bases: TGTGCCAGTAGTACTATCCCGGGACAGGGGGCCTATGGCTACACCTTC. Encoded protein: CASSTIPGQGAYGYTF.

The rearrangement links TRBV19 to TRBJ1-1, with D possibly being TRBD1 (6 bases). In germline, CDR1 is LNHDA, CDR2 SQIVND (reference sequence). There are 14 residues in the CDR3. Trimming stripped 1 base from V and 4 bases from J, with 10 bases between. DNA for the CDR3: TGTGCCAGTAGTATAGGTACAGGGACCACTGAAGCTTTCTTT. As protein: CASSIGTGTTEAFF.

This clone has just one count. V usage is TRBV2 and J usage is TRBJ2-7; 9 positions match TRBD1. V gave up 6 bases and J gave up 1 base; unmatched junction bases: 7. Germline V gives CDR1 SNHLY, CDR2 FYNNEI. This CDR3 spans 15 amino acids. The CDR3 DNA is TGTGCCAGCAGGCCCTCCGGGACAGGGTCCTACGAGCAGTACTTC. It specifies CASRPSGTGSYEQYF.

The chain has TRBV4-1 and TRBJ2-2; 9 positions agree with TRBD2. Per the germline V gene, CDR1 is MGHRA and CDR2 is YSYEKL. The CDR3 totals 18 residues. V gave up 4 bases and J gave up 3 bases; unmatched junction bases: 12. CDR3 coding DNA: TGCGCCAGCAGCCCCCCACCGGGACTAGCTGGCGACACCGGGGAGCTGTTTTTT. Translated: CASSPPPGLAGDTGELFF.

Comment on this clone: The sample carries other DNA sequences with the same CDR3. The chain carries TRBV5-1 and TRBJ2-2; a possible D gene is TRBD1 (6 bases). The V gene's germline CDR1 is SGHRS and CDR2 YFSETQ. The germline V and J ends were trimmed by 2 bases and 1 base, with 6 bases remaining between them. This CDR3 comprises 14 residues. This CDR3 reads CASSLQGNTGELFF. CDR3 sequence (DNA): TGCGCCAGCAGCTTACAGGGGAACACCGGGGAGCTGTTTTTT. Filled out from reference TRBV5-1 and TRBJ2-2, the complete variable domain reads KAGVTQTPRYLIKTRGQQVTLSCSPISGHRSVSWYQQTPGQGLQFLFEYFSETQRNKGNFPGRFSGRQFSNSRSEMNVSTLELGDSALYLCASSLQGNTGELFFGEGSRLTVL.

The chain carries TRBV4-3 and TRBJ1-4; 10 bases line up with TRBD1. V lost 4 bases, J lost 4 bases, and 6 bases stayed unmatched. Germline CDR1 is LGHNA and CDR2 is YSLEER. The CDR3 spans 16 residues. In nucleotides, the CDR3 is TGCGCCAGCAGCCTTAGACAGGGGGCATATAATGAAAAACTGTTTTTT. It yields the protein CASSLRQGAYNEKLFF.

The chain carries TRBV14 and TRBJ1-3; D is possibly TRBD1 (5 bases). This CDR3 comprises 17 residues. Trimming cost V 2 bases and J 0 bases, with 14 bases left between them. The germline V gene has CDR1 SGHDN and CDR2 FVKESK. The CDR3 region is CASSQRTRDSSGNTIYF. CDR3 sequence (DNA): TGTGCCAGCAGCCAAAGAACACGCGACAGCTCTGGAAACACCATATATTTT.

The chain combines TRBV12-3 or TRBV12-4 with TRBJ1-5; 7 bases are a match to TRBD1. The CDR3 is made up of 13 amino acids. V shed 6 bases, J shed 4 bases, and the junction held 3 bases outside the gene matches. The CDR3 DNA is TGTGCCAGCAGCCAACAGGGGAATCAGCCCCAGCATTTT. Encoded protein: CASSQQGNQPQHF.

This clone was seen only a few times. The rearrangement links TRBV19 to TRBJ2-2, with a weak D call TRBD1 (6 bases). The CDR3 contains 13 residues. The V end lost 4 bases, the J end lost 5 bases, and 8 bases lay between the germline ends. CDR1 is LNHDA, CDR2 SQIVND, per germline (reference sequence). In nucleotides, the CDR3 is TGTGCCAGTAGTAAGGGGGAGACCGGGGAGCTGTTTTTT. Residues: CASSKGETGELFF.

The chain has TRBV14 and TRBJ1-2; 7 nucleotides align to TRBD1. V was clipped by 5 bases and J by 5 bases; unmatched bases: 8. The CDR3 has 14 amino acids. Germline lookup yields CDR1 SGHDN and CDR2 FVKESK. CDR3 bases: TGTGCCAGCAGCTTTTCGGACAGGACATATGGCTACACCTTC. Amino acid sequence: CASSFSDRTYGYTF.

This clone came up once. CDR3 bases: TGTGCCAGCAGCTCCTTTAGCAATCAGCCCCAGCATTTT. It specifies CASSSFSNQPQHF. The chain combines TRBV9 with TRBJ1-5; no firm D call. CDR3 length equals 13 residues. Per the germline V gene, CDR1 is SGDLS and CDR2 is YYNGEE. V was shortened by 4 bases and J by 0 bases, with 5 bases between the two germline ends.

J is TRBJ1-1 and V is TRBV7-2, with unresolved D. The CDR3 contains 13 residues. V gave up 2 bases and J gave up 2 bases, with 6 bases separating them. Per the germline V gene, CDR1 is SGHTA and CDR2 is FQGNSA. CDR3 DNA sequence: TGTGCCAGCAGCTTAAACGGTAACACTGAAGCTTTCTTT. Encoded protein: CASSLNGNTEAFF. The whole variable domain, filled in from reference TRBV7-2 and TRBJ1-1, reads GAGVSQSPSNKVTEKGKDVELRCDPISGHTALYWYRQSLGQGLEFLIYFQGNSAPDKSGLPSDRFSAERTGGSVSTLTIQRTQQEDSAVYLCASSLNGNTEAFFGQGTRLTVV.

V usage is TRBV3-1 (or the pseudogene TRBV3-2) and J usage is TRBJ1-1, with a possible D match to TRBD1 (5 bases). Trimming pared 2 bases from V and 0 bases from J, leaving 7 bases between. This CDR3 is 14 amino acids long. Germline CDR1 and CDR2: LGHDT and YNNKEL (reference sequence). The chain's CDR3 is CASSQFRVNTEAFF. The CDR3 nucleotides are TGTGCCAGCAGCCAATTCAGGGTGAACACTGAAGCTTTCTTT.

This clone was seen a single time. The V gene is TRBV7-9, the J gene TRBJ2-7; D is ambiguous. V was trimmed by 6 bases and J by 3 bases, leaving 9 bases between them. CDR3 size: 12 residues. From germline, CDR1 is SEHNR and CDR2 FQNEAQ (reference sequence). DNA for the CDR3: TGTGCCAGCAGTTTTTCAGGCTACGAGCAGTACTTC. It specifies CASSFSGYEQYF. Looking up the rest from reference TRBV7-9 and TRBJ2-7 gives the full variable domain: DTGVSQNPRHKITKRGQNVTFRCDPISEHNRLYWYRQTLGQGPEFLTYFQNEAQLEKSRLLSDRFSAERPKGSFSTLEIQRTEQGDSAMYLCASSFSGYEQYFGPGTRLTVT.

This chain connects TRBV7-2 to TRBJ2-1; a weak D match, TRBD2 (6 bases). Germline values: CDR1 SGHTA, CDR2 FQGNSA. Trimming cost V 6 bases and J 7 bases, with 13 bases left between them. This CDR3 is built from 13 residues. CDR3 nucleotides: TGTGCCAGCAGACAGGCGGCGGGGAATGAGCAGTTCTTC. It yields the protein CASRQAAGNEQFF.

CDR3 sequence reads: CASSSIKSSYNEQFF. In DNA form, the CDR3 reads TGTGCCAGCAGCTCTATTAAGAGCTCCTACAATGAGCAGTTCTTC. The chain recombines TRBV7-6 with TRBJ2-1; unclear D gene. The germline CDR1 and CDR2 sequences are SGHVS and FNYEAQ. There are 15 residues in the CDR3. Trimming removed 4 bases from V and 0 bases from J, with 10 bases in between.

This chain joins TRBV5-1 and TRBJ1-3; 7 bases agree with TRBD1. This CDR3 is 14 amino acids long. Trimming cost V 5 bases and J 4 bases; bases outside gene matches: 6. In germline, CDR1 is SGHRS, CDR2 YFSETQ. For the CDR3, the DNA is TGCGCCAGCAGACCGACAGGGCGGGGAAACACCATATATTTT. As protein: CASRPTGRGNTIYF.

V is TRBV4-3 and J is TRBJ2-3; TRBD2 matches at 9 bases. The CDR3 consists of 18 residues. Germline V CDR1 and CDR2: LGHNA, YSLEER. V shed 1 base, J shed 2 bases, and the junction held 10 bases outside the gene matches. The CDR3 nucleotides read TGCGCCAGCAGCCAAGCGATAGGACTAGCGCCCTACACAGATACGCAGTATTTT. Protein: CASSQAIGLAPYTDTQYF.